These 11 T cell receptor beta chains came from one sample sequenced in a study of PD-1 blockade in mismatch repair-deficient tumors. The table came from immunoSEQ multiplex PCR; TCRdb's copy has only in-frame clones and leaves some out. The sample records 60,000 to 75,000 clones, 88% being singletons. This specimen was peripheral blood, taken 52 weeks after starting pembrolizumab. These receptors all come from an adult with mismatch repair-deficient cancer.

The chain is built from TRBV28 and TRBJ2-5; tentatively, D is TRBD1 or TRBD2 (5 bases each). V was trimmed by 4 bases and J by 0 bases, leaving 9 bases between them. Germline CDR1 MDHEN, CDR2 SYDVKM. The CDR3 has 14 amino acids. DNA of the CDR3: TGTGCCAGCAGTTGGGGGTCGTACCAAGAGACCCAGTACTTC. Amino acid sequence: CASSWGSYQETQYF.

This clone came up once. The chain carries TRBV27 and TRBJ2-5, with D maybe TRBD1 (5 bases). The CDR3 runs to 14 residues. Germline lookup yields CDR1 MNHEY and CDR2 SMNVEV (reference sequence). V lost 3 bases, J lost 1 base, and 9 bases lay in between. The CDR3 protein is CASSFADTQETQYF. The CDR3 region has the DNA TGTGCCAGCAGTTTCGCGGACACCCAAGAGACCCAGTACTTC.

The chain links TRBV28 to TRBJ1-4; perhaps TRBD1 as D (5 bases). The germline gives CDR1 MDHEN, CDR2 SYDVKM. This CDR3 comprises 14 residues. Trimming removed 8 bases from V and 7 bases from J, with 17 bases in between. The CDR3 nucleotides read TGTGCCAGCGCTACGGGGGGGTGGGCTGAAAAACTGTTTTTT. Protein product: CASATGGWAEKLFF.

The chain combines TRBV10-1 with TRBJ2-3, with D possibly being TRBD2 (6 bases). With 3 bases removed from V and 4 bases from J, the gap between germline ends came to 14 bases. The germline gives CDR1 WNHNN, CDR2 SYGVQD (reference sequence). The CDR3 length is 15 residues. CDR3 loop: CASSELRELPDTQYF. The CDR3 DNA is TGCGCCAGCAGTGAACTGCGGGAACTTCCAGATACGCAGTATTTT.

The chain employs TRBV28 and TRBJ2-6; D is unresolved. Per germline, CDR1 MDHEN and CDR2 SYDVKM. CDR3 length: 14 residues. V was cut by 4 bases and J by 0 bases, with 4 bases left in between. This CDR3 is CASSSSSGANVLTF. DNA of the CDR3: TGTGCCAGCAGTTCCAGCTCTGGGGCCAACGTCCTGACTTTC.

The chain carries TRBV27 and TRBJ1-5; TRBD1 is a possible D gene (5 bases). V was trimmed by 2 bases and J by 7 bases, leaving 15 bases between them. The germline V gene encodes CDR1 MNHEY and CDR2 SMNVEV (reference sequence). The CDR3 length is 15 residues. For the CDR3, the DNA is TGTGCCAGCAGTTTACAGGGACCTCGGATGCAGCCCCAGCATTTT. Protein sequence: CASSLQGPRMQPQHF.

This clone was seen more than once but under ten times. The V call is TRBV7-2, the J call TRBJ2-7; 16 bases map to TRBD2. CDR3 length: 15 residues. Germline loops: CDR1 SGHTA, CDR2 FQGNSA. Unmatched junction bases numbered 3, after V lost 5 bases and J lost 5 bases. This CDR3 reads CASSGTSGRAHEQYF. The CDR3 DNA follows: TGTGCCAGCAGCGGGACTAGCGGGAGGGCCCACGAGCAGTACTTC.

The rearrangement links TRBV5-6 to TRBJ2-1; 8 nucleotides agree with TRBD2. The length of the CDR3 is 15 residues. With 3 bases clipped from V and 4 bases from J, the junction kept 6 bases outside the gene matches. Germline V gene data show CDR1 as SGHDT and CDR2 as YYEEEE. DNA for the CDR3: TGTGCCAGCAGCTCGTCGGGAGGGTGGTACAATGAGCAGTTCTTC. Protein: CASSSSGGWYNEQFF.

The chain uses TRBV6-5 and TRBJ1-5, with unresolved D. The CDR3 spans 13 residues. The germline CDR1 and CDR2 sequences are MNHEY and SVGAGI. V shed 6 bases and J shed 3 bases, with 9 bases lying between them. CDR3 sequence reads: CASRMNSNQPQHF. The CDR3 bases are TGTGCCAGCAGGATGAACTCCAATCAGCCCCAGCATTTT.

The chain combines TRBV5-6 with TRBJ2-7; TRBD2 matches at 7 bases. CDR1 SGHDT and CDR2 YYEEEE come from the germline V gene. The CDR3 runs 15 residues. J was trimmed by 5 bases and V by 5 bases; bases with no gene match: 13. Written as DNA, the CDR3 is TGTGCCAGCAGGACCCGCGGACTAGTTTCAAACGAGCAGTACTTC. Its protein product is CASRTRGLVSNEQYF.

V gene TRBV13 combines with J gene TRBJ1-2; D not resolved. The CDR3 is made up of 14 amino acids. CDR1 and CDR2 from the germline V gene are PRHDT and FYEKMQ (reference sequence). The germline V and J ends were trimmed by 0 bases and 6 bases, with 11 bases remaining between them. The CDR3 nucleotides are TGTGCCAGCAGCTTAGGACCTCCGGGGAATGGCTACACCTTC. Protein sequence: CASSLGPPGNGYTF.